A selection of T cell receptor beta chains follows, all from one sample in a study of regulatory T cells in long-lasting Graves disease. Via MiXCR, TCRdb re-called the multiplex PCR reads, giving one row per CDR3 protein. The data hold some 490,000 distinct CDR3 sequences, with about 12% observed a single time. These records were also assigned to another study, of T cells in Graves' hyperthyroidism and ophthalmopathy.

The source material was peripheral blood mononuclear cells (PBMCs), sampled at new diagnosis, from a patient treated with antithyroid drugs. These receptors were taken from a woman younger than 45 with Graves disease. CDR3s include the opening cysteine and the closing phenylalanine or tryptophan. Fields, in order: J gene, V gene, CDR3 protein.

>TRBJ2-3|TRBV2
CASRATGGTDTQYF
>TRBJ1-2|TRBV25-1
CASSEQGVYGYTF
>TRBJ1-6|TRBV2
CASSDMDLPLHF
>TRBJ1-5|TRBV12-3/TRBV12-4
CASSLRSSNQPQHF
>TRBJ1-4|TRBV12-3/TRBV12-4
CASSRFEKLFF
>TRBJ2-7|TRBV6-2/TRBV6-3
CASTTGGRLRPYEQYF
>TRBJ2-7|TRBV4-3
CASSQEDRGLFYEQYF
>TRBJ2-1|TRBV6-2/TRBV6-3
CASRALTENKYNEQFF
>TRBJ2-5|TRBV6-2/TRBV6-3
CASSYSWGGETQYF
>TRBJ2-4|TRBV12-3/TRBV12-4
CASSQRPQVLAKNIQYF
>TRBJ1-4|TRBV2
CASMGGGPWEFF
>TRBJ1-1|TRBV5-1
CASRRSPPDRPLDTEAFF
>NA|TRBV6-5
CASSYRGTGGFGNQPQYF
>TRBJ2-7|TRBV12-3/TRBV12-4
CASSFSGLYSYEQYF
>TRBJ2-7|TRBV12-3/TRBV12-4
CASSPGLEPYEQYF
>TRBJ1-1|TRBV30
CAWSKGRNTEAFF
>TRBJ2-3|TRBV20-1
CSARDSSTDTQYF
>TRBJ2-7|TRBV5-4
CASSLGAGSEQYF
>TRBJ2-3|TRBV6-1
CASRQQTSGSDTQYF
>TRBJ2-7|TRBV12-3/TRBV12-4
CASRGAGPRGYEQCF
>TRBJ1-4|TRBV28
CASSLGLTGMKELFF
>TRBJ1-1|TRBV30
CAWSVLPGTEAFF
>TRBJ2-7|TRBV2
CASSEALLGRGRYEQYF
>TRBJ1-1|TRBV5-6
CASSNHPGGWNTEAFF
>TRBJ2-1|TRBV3-1
CASSQKGQPSEQFF
>TRBJ1-1|TRBV4-2
CASSQDRGGDTEAFF
>TRBJ2-3|TRBV6-2/TRBV6-3
CASSYWERRTDTQYF
>TRBJ2-7|TRBV10-3
CAAGSTGASYEQYF
>TRBJ2-7|TRBV27
CASGLWGSYEQYF
>TRBJ2-1|TRBV6-2/TRBV6-3
CASSARDTNSYNEQFF
>TRBJ2-1|TRBV28
CASSDPRSGQYNEQFF
>TRBJ2-7|TRBV28
CASSLRATVAYEQYF
>TRBJ2-2|TRBV5-1
CASSPWPRQNTGELFF
>TRBJ1-5|TRBV14
CASSPWTVSNQPQHF
>TRBJ1-1|TRBV19
CASSLGTGINTEAFF
>TRBJ1-2|TRBV2
CASRAGTVGNYGYTF
>TRBJ1-5|TRBV7-2
CASSPTLRRKGNQPQHF
>TRBJ1-2|TRBV27
CASSPHQTPGGYTF
>TRBJ2-6|TRBV27
CASRRQGANVLTF
>TRBJ2-1|TRBV5-1
CASSSGSGRRDEQFF
>TRBJ2-6|TRBV28
CASSLRGGSGANVLTF
>TRBJ2-1|TRBV6-2/TRBV6-3
CASSYSPAGEQFF
>TRBJ1-1|TRBV18
CASSPPSRGLTEAFF
>TRBJ2-2|TRBV2
CASNRGSLYTGELFF
>TRBJ2-7|TRBV6-2/TRBV6-3
CASSYSFRGSYEQYF
>TRBJ1-2|TRBV5-1
CASSLQGTGVGYTF
>TRBJ2-1|TRBV20-1
CSAIEVQAGEVLQYNEQFF
>TRBJ2-7|TRBV28
CASKSGTVPYEQYF
>TRBJ2-7|TRBV2
CASSIQGAYEQYF
>TRBJ2-7|TRBV27
CASSTGTSGVTYEQYF
>TRBJ2-7|TRBV11-3
CASSSGLAGGRPIYEQYF
>TRBJ2-2|TRBV27
CASSLYAGQASGELFF
>TRBJ2-7|TRBV28
CASGTGAAGYEQYF
>TRBJ1-5|TRBV5-1
CASSPGNTRGEPQHF